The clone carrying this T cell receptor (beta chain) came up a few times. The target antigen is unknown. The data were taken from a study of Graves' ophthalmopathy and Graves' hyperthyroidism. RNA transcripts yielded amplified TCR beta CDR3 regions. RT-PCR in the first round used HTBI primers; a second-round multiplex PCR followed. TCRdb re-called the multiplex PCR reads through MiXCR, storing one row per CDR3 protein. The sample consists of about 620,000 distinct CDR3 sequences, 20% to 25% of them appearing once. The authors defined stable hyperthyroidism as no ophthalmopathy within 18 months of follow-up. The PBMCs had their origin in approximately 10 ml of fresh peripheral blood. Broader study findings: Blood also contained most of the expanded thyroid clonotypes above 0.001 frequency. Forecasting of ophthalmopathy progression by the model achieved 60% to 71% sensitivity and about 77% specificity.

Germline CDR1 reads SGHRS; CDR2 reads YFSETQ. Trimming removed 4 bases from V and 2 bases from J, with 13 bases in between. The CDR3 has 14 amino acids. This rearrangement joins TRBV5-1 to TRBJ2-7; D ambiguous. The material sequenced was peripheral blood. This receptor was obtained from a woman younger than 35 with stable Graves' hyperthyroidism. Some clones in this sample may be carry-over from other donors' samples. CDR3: CASSPDAATYEQYF. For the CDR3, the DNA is TGCGCCAGCAGCCCGGACGCCGCAACCTACGAGCAGTACTTC.